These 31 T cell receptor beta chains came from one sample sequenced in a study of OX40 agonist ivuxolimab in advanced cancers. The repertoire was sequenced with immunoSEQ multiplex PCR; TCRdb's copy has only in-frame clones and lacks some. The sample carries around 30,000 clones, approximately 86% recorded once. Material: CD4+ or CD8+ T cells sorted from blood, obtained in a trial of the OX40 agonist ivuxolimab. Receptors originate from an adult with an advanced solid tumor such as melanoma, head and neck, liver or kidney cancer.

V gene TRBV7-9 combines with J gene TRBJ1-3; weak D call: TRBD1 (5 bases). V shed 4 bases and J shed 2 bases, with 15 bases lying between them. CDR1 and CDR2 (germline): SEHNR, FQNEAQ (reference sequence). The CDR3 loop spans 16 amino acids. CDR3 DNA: TGTGCCAGCAGCTCCACCGCAGGGTCACCTGGAAACACCATATATTTT. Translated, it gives CASSSTAGSPGNTIYF.

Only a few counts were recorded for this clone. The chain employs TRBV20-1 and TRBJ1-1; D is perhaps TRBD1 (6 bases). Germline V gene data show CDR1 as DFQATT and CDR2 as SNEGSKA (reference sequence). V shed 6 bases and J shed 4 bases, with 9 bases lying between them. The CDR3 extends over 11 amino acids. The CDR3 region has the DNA TGCAGTGCGCTGGGGGCCACTGAAGCTTTCTTT. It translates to CSALGATEAFF.

The CDR3 nucleotides read TGTGCCACCAGCAGAGACCGGGCGGCACTCCAAGCCGGGGAGCTGTTTTTT. It is translated as CATSRDRAALQAGELFF. V usage is TRBV15 and J usage is TRBJ2-2; no definite D call. The CDR3 contains 17 residues. Germline lookup yields CDR1 LNHNV and CDR2 YYDKDF (reference sequence). The V end was cut by 0 bases, the J end by 6 bases, with 17 bases between.

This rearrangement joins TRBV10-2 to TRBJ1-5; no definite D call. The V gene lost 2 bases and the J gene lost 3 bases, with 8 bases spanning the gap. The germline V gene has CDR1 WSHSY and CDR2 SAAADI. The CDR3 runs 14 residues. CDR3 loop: CASSEGQFNQPQHF. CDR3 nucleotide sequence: TGCGCCAGCAGTGAGGGGCAGTTCAATCAGCCCCAGCATTTT.

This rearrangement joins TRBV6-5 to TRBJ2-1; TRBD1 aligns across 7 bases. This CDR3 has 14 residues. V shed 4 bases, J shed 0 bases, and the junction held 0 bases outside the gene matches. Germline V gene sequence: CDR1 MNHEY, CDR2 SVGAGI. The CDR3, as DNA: TGTGCCAGCAGTTGGGACAGCTCCTACAATGAGCAGTTCTTC. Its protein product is CASSWDSSYNEQFF.

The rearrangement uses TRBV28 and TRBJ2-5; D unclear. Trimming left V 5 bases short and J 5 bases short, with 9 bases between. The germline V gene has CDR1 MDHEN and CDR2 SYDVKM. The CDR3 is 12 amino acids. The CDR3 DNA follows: TGTGCCAGCAGTAAGCATAGGGAGACCCAGTACTTC. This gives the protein CASSKHRETQYF. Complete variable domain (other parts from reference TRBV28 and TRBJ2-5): DVKVTQSSRYLVKRTGEKVFLECVQDMDHENMFWYRQDPGLGLRLIYFSYDVKMKEKGDIPEGYSVSREKKERFSLILESASTNQTSMYLCASSKHRETQYFGPGTRLLVL.

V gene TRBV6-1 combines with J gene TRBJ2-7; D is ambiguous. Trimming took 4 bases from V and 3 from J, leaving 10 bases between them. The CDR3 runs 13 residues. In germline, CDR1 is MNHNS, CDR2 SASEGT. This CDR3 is CASSARLVYEQYF. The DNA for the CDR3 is TGTGCCAGCAGTGCCCGGTTAGTCTACGAGCAGTACTTC.

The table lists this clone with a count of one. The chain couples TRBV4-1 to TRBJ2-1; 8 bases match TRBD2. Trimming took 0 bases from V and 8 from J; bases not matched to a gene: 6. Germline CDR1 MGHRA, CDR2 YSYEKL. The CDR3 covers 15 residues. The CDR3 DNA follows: TGCGCCAGCAGCCAAGATCTAGGGCGGGGGGATGAGCAGTTCTTC. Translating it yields CASSQDLGRGDEQFF.

DNA of the CDR3: TGCGCCAGCAGCCAAGTTGAAGCGGGAGGAGACAATGAGCAGTTCTTC. It translates to CASSQVEAGGDNEQFF. The chain has TRBV4-1 and TRBJ2-1, with 9 positions matching TRBD2. The CDR3 has 16 residues. Germline-derived CDR1 and CDR2 are MGHRA and YSYEKL. Trimming at V came to 1 base and at J to 5 bases, leaving 6 bases not matched to a gene.

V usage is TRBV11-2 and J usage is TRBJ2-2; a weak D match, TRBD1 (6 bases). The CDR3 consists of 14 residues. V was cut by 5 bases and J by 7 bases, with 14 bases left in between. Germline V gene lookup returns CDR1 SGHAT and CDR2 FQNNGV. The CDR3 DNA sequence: TGTGCCAGCAGCCGACGACAGGTAGTCGGGGAGCTGTTTTTT. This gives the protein CASSRRQVVGELFF.

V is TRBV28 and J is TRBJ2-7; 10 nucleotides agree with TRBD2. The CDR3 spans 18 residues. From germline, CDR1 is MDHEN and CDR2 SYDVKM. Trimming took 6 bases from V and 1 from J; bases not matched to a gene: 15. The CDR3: CASRTTSGTAPTSYEQYF. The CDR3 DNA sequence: TGTGCCAGCAGGACAACTAGCGGGACTGCCCCAACGTCCTACGAGCAGTACTTC.

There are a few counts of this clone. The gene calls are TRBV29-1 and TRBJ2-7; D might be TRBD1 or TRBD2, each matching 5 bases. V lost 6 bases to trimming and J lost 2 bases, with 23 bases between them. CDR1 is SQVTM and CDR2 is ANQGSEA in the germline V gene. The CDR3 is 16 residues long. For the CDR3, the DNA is TGCAGCGTCGCCCCAGGTTGGGACGCCCTGGCCTACGAGCAGTACTTC. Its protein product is CSVAPGWDALAYEQYF.

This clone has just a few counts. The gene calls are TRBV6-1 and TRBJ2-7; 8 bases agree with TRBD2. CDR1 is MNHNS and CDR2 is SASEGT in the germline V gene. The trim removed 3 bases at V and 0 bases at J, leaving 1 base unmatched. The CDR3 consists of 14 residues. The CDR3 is CASSDGRASYEQYF. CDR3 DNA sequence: TGTGCCAGCAGTGACGGGAGGGCCTCCTACGAGCAGTACTTC.

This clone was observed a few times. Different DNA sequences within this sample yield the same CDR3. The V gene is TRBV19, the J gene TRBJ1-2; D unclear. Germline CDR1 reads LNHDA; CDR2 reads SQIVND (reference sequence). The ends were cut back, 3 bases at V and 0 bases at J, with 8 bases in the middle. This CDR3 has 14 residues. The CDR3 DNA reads TGTGCCAGTAGTATTCGGGGAGCTAACTATGGCTACACCTTC. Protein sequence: CASSIRGANYGYTF. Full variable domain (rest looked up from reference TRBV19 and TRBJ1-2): DGGITQSPKYLFRKEGQNVTLSCEQNLNHDAMYWYRQDPGQGLRLIYYSQIVNDFQKGDIAEGYSVSREKKESFPLTVTSAQKNPTAFYLCASSIRGANYGYTFGSGTRLTVV.

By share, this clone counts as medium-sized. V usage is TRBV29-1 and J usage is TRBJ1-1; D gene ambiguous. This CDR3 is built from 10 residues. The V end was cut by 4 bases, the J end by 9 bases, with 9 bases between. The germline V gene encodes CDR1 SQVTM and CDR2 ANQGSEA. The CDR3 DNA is TGCAGCGTTGGTAGGCAAAAAGCTTTCTTT. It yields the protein CSVGRQKAFF.

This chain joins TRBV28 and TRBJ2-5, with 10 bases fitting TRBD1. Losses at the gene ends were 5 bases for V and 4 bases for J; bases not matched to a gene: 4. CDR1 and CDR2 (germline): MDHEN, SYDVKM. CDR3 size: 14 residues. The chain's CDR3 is CASSPRTGGETQYF. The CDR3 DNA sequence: TGTGCCAGCAGTCCACGGACAGGGGGAGAGACCCAGTACTTC.

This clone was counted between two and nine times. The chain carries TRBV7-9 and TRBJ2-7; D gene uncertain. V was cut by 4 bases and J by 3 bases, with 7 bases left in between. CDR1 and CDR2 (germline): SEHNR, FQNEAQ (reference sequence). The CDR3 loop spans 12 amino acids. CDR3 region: CASSSSSYEQYF. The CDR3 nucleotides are TGTGCCAGCAGCTCCAGCAGCTACGAGCAGTACTTC.

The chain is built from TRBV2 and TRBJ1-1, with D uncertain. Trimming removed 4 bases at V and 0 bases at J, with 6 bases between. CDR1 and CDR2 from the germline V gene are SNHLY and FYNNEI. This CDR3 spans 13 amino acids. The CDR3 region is CASSVGLNTEAFF. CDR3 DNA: TGTGCCAGCAGTGTAGGGTTGAACACTGAAGCTTTCTTT.

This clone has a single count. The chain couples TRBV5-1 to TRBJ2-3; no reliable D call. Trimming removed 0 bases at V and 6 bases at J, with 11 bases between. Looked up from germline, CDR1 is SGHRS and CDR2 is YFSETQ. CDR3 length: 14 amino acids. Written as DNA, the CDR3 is TGCGCCAGCAGCTTGGTCGGTCGAGCTGATACGCAGTATTTT. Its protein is CASSLVGRADTQYF.

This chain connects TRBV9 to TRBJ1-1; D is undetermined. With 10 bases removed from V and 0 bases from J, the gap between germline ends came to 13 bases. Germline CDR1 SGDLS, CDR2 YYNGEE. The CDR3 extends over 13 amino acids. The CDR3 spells CASGGRMNTEAFF. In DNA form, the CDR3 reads TGTGCCTCCGGAGGGAGAATGAACACTGAAGCTTTCTTT.

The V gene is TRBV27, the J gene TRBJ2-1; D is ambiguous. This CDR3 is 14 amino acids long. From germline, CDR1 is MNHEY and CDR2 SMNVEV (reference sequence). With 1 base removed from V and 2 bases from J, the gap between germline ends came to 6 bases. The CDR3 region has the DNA TGTGCCAGCAGTTTATTCAGAGCCTACAATGAGCAGTTCTTC. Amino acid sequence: CASSLFRAYNEQFF.

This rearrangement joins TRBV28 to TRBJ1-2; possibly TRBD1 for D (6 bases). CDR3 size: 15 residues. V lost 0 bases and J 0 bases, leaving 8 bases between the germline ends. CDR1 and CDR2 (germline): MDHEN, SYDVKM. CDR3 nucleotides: TGTGCCAGCAGTTTATGGGACAGTACTAACTATGGCTACACCTTC. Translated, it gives CASSLWDSTNYGYTF.

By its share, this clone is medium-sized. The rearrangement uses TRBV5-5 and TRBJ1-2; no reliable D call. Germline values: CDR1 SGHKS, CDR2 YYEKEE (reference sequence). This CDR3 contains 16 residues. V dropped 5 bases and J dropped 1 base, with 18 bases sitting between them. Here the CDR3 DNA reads TGTGCCAGCAGTGAACGGTGGCGAGAGCTTAACTATGGCTACACCTTC. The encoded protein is CASSERWRELNYGYTF.

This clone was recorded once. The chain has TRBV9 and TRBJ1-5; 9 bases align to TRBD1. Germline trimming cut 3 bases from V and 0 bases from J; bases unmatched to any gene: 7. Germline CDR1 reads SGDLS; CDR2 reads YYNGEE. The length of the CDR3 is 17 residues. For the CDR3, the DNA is TGTGCCAGCAGCGGCGGACAGGGGCTGGATAGCAATCAGCCCCAGCATTTT. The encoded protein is CASSGGQGLDSNQPQHF.

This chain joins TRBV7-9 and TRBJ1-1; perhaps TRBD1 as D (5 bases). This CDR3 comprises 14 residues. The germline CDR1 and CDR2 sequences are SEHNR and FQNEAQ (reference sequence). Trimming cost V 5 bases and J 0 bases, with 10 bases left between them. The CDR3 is CASSTGTVNTEAFF. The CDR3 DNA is TGTGCCAGCAGCACCGGGACGGTGAACACTGAAGCTTTCTTT.

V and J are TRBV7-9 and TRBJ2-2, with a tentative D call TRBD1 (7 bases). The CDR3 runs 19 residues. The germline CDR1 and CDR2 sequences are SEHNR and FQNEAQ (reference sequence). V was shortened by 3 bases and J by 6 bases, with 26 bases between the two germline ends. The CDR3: CASSLQEGALAQLAGELFF. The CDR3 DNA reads TGTGCCAGCAGCTTGCAGGAGGGGGCGTTAGCGCAGCTTGCCGGGGAGCTGTTTTTT.

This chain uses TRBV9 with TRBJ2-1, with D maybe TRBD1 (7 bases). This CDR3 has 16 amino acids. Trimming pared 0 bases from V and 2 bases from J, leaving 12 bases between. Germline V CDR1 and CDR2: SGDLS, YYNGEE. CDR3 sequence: CASSVEDREAYNEQFF. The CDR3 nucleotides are TGTGCCAGCAGCGTAGAAGACAGGGAGGCCTACAATGAGCAGTTCTTC.

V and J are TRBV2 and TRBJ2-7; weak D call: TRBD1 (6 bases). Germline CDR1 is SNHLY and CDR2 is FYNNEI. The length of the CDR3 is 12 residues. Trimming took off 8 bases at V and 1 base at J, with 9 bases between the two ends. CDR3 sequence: CASLGGSYEQYF. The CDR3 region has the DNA TGTGCCAGCCTAGGGGGATCCTACGAGCAGTACTTC.

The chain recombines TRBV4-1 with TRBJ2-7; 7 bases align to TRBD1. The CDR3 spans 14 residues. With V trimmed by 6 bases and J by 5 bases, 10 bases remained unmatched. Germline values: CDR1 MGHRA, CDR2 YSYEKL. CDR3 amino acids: CASSRQGPGDEQYF. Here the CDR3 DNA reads TGCGCCAGCAGTAGACAGGGCCCAGGGGACGAGCAGTACTTC.

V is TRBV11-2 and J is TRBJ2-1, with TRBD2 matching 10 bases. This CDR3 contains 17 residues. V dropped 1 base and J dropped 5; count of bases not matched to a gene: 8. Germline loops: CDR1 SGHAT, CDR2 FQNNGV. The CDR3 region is CASSLVSASGRDNEQFF. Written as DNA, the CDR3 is TGTGCCAGCAGCTTAGTCTCAGCTAGCGGGAGAGACAATGAGCAGTTCTTC.

Here the CDR3 reads CAISETRTSGRFEQYF. CDR3 DNA: TGTGCCATCAGTGAGACAAGGACTAGCGGGAGGTTTGAGCAGTATTTT. The J gene is TRBJ2-3, the V gene TRBV10-3; TRBD2 agrees at 14 bases. This CDR3 contains 16 residues. Germline V lookup: CDR1 ENHRY, CDR2 SYGVKD. V lost 2 bases to trimming and J lost 11 bases; unmatched junction nucleotides: 9.